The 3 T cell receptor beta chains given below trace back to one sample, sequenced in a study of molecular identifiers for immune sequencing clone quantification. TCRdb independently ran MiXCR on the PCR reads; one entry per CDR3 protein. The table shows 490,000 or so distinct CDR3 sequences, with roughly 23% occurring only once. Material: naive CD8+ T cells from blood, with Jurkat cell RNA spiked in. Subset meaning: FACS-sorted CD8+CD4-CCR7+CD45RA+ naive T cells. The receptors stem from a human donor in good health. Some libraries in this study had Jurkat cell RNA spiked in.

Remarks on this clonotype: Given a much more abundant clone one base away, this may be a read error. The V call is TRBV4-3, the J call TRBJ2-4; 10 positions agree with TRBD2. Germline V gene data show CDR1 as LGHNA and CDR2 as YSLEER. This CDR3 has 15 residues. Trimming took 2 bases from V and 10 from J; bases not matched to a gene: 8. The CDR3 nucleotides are TGCGCCAGCAGCCAAACGGCTAGCGGGAGAGAGATTCAGTACTTC. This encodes CASSQTASGREIQYF.

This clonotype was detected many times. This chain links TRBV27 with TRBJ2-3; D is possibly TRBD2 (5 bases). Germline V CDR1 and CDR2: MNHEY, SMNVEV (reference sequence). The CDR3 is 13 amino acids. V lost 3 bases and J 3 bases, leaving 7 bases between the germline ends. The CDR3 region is CASSFGGTDTQYF. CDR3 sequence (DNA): TGTGCCAGCAGTTTCGGCGGGACAGATACGCAGTATTTT.

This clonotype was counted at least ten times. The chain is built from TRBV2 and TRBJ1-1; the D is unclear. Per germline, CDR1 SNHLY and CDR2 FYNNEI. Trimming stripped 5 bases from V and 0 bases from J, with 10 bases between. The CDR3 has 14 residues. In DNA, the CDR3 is TGTGCCAGCAGTATAGGGATTATGAACACTGAAGCTTTCTTT. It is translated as CASSIGIMNTEAFF.